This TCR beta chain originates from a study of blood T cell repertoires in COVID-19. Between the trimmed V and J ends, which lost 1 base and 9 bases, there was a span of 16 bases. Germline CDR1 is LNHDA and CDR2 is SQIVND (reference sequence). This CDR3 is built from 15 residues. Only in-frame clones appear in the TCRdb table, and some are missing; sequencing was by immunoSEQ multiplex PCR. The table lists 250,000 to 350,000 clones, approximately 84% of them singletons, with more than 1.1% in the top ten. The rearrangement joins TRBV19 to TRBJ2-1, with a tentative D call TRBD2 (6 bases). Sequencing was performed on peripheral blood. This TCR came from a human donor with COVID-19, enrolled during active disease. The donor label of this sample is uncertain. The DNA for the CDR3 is TGTGCCAGTAGTATAGGGGGGGACCCCCGCGGTGAGCAGTTCTTC. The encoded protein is CASSIGGDPRGEQFF.